This TCR beta chain was documented in a study of cytomegalovirus exposure and HLA in healthy donors. PCR employed 60 Vbeta and 13 Jbeta primers. Sequencing used immunoSEQ multiplex PCR; TCRdb keeps in-frame clones, though not all of them. Its clone listing holds about 200,000 clones. The specimen sequenced was PBMCs. The clonotype comes from a boy between 10 and 17 years old in good health and CMV-seronegative.

The CDR3 region is CASTRVGADTQYF. The CDR3 DNA sequence: TGTGCCAGCACACGTGTGGGCGCAGATACGCAGTATTTT. The chain has TRBV18 and TRBJ2-3, with D unclear. From germline, CDR1 is KGHSH and CDR2 LQKENI. Deletions cut 8 bases from V and 4 bases from J, with 13 bases between. This CDR3 has 13 amino acids.